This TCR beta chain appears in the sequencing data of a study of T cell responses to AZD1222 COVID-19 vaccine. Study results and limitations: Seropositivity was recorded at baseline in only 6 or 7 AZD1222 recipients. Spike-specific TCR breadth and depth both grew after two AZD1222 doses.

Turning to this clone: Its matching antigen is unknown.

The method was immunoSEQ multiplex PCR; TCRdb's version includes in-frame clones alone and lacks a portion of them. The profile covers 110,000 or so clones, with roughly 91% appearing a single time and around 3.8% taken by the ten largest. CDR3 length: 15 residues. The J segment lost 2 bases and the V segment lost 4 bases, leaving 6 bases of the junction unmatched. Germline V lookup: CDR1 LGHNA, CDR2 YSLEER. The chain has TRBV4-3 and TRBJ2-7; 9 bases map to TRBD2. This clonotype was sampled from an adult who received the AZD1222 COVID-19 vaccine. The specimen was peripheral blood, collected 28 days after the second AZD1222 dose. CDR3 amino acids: CASSPAGGGAYEQYF. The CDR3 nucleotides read TGCGCCAGCAGCCCCGCGGGCGGGGGGGCCTACGAGCAGTACTTC.